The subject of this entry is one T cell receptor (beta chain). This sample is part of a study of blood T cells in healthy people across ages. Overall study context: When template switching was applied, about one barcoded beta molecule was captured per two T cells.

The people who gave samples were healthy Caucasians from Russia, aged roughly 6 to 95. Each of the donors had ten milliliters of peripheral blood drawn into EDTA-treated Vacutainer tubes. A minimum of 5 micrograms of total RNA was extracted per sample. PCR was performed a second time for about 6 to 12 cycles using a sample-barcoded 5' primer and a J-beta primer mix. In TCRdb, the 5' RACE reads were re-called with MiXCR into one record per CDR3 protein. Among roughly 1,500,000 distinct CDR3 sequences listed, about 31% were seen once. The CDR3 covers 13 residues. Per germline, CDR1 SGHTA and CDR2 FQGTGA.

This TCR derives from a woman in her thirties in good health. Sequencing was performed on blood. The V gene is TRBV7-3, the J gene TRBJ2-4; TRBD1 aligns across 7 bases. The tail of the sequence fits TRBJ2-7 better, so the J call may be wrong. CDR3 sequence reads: CASSARQGDEQYF. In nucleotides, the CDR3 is TGTGCCAGCAGTGCCCGACAGGGAGACGAGCAGTACTTC.